This record covers a single T cell receptor beta chain. This specimen comes from a study of cytomegalovirus exposure and HLA in healthy donors. Germline assignment: CDR1 SSHAT and CDR2 FNYEAQ (reference sequence). Losses at the gene ends were 5 bases for V and 6 bases for J; bases not matched to a gene: 5. CDR3 length: 14 residues. The PCR contained 60 Vbeta and 13 Jbeta primers. Sequencing was performed with immunoSEQ multiplex PCR; in TCRdb, only in-frame clones are kept and a portion is missing. The sample has 30,000 to 50,000 clones, and its top ten clones hold approximately 2.9%. J is TRBJ1-4 and V is TRBV7-7; TRBD1 aligns across 8 bases. Sequenced material: PBMCs. This receptor was taken from a woman aged 25 to 39 in good health and CMV-seropositive. For the CDR3, the DNA is TGTGCCAGCAGCCCCAGGGGGCGGGATGAAAAACTGTTTTTT. This translates into CASSPRGRDEKLFF.